The following is a T cell receptor beta chain sequence with its context. There are 16 residues in the CDR3. CDR1 and CDR2 (germline): MNHEY, SVGAGI. V lost 0 bases, J lost 5 bases, and 14 bases lay in between. The entry originates in a study of control samples from healthy donors and cancer patients. The protocol was immunoSEQ multiplex PCR, while the TCRdb copy is restricted to in-frame clones and leaves out a portion. The table shows tens of thousands of clones, with around four fifths occurring only once. The chain has TRBV6-5 and TRBJ2-4; D uncertain. Material for sequencing was blood. The sequence was obtained from a man in his fifties or sixties in good health. CDR3 loop: CASSYSNIGQENIQYF. The CDR3 bases are TGTGCCAGCAGTTACTCGAACATAGGGCAGGAAAACATTCAGTACTTC.